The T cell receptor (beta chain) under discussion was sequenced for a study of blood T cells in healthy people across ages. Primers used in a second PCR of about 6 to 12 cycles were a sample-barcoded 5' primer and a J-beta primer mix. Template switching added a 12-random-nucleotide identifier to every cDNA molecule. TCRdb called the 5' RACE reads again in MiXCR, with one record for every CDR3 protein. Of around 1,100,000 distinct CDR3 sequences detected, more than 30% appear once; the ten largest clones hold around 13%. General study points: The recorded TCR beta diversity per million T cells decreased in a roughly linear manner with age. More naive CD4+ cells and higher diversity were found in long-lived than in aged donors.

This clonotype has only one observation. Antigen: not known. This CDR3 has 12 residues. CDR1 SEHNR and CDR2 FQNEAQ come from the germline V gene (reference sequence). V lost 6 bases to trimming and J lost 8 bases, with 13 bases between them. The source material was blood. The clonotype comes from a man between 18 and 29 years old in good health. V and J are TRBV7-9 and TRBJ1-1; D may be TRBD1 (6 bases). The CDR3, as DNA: TGTGCCAGCAGAAGAGGGGGAGGAGAAGCTTTCTTT. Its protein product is CASRRGGGEAFF.